The clone carrying this TCR beta chain was recorded once. Its antigen is unidentified. A second PCR of about 7 to 12 cycles used a sample-barcoded 5' primer and a J-beta primer mix. TCRdb itself ran the 5' RACE reads through MiXCR, one entry per CDR3 protein. Counted here are 1.5 million to 2 million distinct CDR3 sequences, approximately 50% occurring once; the ten biggest clones make up approximately 2%. The data belong to a study of blood T cells in healthy people across ages. General study findings and limits: As age increased, TCR beta diversity per million T cells fell in a roughly linear fashion. Percentage of naive T cells showed a strong correlation with TCR beta diversity.

V shed 0 bases and J shed 4 bases, with 17 bases lying between them. Germline V gene sequence: CDR1 SGHRS, CDR2 YFSETQ. This CDR3 has 17 residues. The sequenced sample consisted of blood. V usage is TRBV5-1 and J usage is TRBJ2-1; D gene unclear. This TCR was sampled from a woman between 35 and 50 years old in good health. CDR3 amino acids: CASSLEDAVTVYNEQFF. In DNA, the CDR3 is TGCGCCAGCAGCTTGGAGGATGCGGTGACGGTTTACAATGAGCAGTTCTTC.